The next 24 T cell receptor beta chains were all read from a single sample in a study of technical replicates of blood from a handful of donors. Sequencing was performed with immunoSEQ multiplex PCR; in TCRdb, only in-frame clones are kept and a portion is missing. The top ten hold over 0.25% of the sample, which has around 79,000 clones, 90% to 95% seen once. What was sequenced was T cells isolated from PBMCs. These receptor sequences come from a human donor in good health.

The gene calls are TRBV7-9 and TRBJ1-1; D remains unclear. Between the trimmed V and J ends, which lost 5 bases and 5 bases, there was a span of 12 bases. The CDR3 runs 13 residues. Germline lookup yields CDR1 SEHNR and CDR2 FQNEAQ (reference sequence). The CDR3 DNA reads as TGTGCCAGCAGCCAAACTCTGAGGACTGAAGCTTTCTTT. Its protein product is CASSQTLRTEAFF.

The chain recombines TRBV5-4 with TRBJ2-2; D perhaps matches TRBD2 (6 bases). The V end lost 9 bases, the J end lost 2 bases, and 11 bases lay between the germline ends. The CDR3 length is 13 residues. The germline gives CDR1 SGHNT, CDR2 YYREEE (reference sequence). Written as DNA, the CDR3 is TGTGCCACCGGGACTGAAAACACCGGGGAGCTGTTTTTT. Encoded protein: CATGTENTGELFF.

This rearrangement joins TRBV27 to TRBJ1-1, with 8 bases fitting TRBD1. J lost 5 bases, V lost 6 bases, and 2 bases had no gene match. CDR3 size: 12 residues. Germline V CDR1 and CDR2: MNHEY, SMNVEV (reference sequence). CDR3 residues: CASRQGGTEAFF. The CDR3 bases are TGTGCCAGCAGACAGGGGGGGACTGAAGCTTTCTTT.

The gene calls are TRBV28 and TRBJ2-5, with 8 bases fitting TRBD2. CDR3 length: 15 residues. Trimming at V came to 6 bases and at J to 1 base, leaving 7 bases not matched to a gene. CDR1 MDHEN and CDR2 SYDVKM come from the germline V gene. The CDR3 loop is CASRKLAASQETQYF. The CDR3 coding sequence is TGTGCCAGCAGAAAACTAGCGGCTAGCCAAGAGACCCAGTACTTC.

Here the CDR3 reads CASSSLKGGGTGELFF. CDR3 bases: TGTGCCAGCAGCTCCCTGAAAGGGGGTGGCACCGGGGAGCTGTTTTTT. The chain joins TRBV7-9 to TRBJ2-2; D perhaps matches TRBD1 (6 bases). The V gene lost 4 bases and the J gene lost 4 bases, with 16 bases spanning the gap. The V gene's germline CDR1 is SEHNR and CDR2 FQNEAQ (reference sequence). The CDR3 has 16 residues.

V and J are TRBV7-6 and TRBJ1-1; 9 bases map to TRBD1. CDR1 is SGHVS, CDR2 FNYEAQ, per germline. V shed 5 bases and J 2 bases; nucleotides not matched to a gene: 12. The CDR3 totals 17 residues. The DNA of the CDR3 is TGTGCCAGCAGCGGCGGACAGGGGCTGGGTGTCAACACTGAAGCTTTCTTT. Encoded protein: CASSGGQGLGVNTEAFF.

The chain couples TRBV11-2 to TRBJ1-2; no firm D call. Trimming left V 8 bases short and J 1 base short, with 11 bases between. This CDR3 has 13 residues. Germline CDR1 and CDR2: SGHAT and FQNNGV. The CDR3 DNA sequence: TGTGCCAGCGGCCCGTACAGTAACTATGGCTACACCTTC. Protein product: CASGPYSNYGYTF. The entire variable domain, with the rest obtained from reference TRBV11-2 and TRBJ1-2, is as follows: EAGVAQSPRYKIIEKRQSVAFWCNPISGHATLYWYQQILGQGPKLLIQFQNNGVVDDSQLPKDRFSAERLKGVDSTLKIQPAKLEDSAVYLCASGPYSNYGYTFGSGTRLTVV.

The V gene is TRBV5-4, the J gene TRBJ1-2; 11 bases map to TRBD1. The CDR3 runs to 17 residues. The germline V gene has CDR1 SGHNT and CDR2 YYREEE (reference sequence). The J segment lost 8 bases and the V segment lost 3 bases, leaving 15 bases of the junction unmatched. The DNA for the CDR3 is TGTGCCAGCAGCTCTACGACGGGAGGACAGGGGGCGGGGGGCTACACCTTC. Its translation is CASSSTTGGQGAGGYTF.

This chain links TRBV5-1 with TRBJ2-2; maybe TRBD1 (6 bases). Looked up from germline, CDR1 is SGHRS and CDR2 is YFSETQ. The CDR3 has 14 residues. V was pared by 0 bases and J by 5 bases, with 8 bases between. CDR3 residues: CASSLGQGTGELFF. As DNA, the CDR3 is TGCGCCAGCAGCTTGGGGCAGGGGACCGGGGAGCTGTTTTTT.

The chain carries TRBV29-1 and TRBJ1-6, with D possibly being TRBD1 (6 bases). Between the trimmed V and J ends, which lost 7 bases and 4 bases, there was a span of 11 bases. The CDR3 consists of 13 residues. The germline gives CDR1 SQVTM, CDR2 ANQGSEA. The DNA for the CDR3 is TGCAGCGCCCGGACAGATTATAATTCACCCCTCCACTTT. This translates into CSARTDYNSPLHF.

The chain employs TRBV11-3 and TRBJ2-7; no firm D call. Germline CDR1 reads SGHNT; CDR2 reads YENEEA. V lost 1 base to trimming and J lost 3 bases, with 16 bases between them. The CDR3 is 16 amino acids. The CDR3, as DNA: TGTGCCAGCAGCTTAGCAGGTGGCCTACCTGGCTACGAGCAGTACTTC. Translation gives CASSLAGGLPGYEQYF.

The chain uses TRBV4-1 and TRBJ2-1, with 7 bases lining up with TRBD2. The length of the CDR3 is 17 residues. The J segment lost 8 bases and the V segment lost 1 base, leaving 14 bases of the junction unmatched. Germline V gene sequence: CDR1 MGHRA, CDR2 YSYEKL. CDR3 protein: CASSQVHAAGADDEQFF. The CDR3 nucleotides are TGCGCCAGCAGCCAAGTACACGCGGCGGGAGCAGACGATGAGCAGTTCTTC.

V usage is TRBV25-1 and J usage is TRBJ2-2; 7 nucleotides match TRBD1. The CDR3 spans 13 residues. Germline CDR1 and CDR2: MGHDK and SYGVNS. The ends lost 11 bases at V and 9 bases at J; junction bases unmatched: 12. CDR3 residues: CALNEGASWELFF. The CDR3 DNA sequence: TGTGCCCTCAATGAGGGGGCTAGCTGGGAGCTGTTTTTT.

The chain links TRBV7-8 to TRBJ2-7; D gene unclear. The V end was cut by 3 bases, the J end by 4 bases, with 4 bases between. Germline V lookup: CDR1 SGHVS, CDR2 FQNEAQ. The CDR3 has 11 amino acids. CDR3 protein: CASSFTYEQYF. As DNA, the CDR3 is TGTGCCAGCAGCTTTACTTACGAGCAGTACTTC.

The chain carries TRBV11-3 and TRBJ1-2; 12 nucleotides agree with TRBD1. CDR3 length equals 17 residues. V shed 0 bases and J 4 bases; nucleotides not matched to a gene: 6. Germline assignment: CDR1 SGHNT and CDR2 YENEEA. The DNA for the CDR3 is TGTGCCAGCAGCTTAGATCTAGGGACAGGGGGCACCTATGGCTACACCTTC. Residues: CASSLDLGTGGTYGYTF.

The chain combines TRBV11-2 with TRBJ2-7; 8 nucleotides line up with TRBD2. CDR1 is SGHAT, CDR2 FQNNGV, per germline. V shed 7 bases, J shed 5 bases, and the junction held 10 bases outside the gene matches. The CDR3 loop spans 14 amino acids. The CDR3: CASTPFRGGDEQYF. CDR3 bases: TGTGCCAGCACCCCGTTCCGGGGGGGAGACGAGCAGTACTTC.

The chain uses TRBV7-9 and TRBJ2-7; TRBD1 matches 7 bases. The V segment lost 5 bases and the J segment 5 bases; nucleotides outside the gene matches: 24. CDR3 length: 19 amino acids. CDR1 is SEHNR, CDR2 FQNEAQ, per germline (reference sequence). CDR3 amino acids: CASSPGGQPQGVNLHEQYF. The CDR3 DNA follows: TGTGCCAGCAGCCCCGGAGGTCAGCCCCAGGGGGTCAATCTACACGAGCAGTACTTC.

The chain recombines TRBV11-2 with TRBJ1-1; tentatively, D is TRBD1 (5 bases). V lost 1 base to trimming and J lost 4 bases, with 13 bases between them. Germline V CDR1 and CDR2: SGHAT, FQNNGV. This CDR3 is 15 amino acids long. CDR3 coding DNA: TGTGCCAGCAGCTTAGTTAGGGGCGGGGGCACTGAAGCTTTCTTT. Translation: CASSLVRGGGTEAFF.

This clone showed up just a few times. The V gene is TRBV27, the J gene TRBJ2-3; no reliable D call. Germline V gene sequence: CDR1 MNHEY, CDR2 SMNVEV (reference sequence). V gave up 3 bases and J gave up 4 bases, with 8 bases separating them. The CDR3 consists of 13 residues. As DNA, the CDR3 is TGTGCCAGCAGTTTTGGGCAGGCAGATACGCAGTATTTT. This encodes CASSFGQADTQYF.

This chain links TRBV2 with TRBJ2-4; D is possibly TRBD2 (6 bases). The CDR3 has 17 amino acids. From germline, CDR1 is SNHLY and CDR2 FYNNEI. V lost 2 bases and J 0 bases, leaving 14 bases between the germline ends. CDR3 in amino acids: CASSESLRGGAKNIQYF. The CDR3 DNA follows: TGTGCCAGCAGTGAATCGCTGCGGGGTGGAGCCAAAAACATTCAGTACTTC.

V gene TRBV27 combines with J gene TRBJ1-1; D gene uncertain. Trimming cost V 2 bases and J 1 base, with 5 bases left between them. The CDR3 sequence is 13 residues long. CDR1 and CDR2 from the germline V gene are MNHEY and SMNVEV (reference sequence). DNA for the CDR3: TGTGCCAGCAGTTTACTGCGGAACACTGAAGCTTTCTTT. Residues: CASSLLRNTEAFF.

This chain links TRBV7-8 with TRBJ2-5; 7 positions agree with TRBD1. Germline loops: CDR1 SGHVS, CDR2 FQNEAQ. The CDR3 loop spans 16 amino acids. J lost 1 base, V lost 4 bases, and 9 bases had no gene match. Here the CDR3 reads CASSSDRARGQETQYF. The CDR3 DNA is TGTGCCAGCAGCTCAGACAGGGCGCGTGGCCAAGAGACCCAGTACTTC.

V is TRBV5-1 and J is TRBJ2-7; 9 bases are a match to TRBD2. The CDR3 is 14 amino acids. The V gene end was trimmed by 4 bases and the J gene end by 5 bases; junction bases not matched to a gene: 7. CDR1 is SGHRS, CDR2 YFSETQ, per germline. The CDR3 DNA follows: TGCGCCAGCAGCCGAGTAGCGGGAGAGGACGAGCAGTACTTC. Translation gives CASSRVAGEDEQYF. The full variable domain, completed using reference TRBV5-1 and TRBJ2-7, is KAGVTQTPRYLIKTRGQQVTLSCSPISGHRSVSWYQQTPGQGLQFLFEYFSETQRNKGNFPGRFSGRQFSNSRSEMNVSTLELGDSALYLCASSRVAGEDEQYFGPGTRLTVT.

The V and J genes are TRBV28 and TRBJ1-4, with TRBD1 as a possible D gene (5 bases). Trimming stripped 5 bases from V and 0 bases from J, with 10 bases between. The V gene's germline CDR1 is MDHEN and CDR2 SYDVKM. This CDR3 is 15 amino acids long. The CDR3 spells CASSTRTPTNEKLFF. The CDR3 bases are TGTGCCAGCAGTACCAGGACACCAACTAATGAAAAACTGTTTTTT.